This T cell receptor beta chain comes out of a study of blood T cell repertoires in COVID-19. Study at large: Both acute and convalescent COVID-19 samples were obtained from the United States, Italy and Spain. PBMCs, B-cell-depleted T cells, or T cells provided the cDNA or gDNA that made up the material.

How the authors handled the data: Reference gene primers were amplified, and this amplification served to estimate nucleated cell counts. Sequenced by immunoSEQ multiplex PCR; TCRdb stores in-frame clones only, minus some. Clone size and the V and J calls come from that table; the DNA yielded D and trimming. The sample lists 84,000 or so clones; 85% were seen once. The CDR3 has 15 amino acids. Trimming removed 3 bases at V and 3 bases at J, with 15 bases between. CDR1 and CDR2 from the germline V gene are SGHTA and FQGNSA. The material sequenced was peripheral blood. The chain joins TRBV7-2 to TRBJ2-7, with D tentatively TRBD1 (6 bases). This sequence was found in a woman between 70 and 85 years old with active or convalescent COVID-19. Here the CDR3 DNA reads TGTGCCAGCAGCTTGGGGGCAGGAGCCGTCTACGAGCAGTACTTC. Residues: CASSLGAGAVYEQYF.